This TCR beta chain derives from a study of Graves' ophthalmopathy and Graves' hyperthyroidism. About the research overall: There was a collection of peripheral blood at initial diagnosis, before any treatment. Findings of the study overall: Most expanded clonotypes in thyroid above 0.001 frequency also showed up in blood.

Beta-chain TCR CDR3 regions were amplified from RNA transcripts. In the first round, RT-PCR was carried out with HTBI primers, and a multiplex PCR formed the second round. A single record per CDR3 protein comes from TCRdb applying MiXCR to the multiplex PCR reads. The sample lists 350,000 or so distinct CDR3 sequences, about a sixth occurring once. Excluded: other autoimmune disease, uncontrolled infection, pregnancy or lactation. The CDR3 contains 17 residues. V was trimmed by 2 bases and J by 5 bases, leaving 16 bases between them. In germline, CDR1 is MNHEY, CDR2 SVGAGI. This clonotype was seen ten or more times. Its antigen is unknown.

The V gene is TRBV6-5, the J gene TRBJ1-6, with no clear D. Source material: peripheral blood. The sequence came from an adult man with Graves' ophthalmopathy. The DNA of the CDR3 is TGTGCCAGCAGTTACGCCTTAGAAGGACCGAATAATTCACCCCTCCACTTT. The encoded protein is CASSYALEGPNNSPLHF.